This TCR beta chain is drawn from a study of blood T cell repertoires in COVID-19. TCRdb's copy holds only in-frame clones and misses some; the assay was immunoSEQ multiplex PCR. The sample carries 300,000 to 500,000 clones, 88% recorded once. Trimming at V came to 1 base and at J to 0 bases, leaving 6 bases not matched to a gene. This CDR3 is 16 amino acids long. Per the germline V gene, CDR1 is SGDLS and CDR2 is YYNGEE. The chain joins TRBV9 to TRBJ1-2, with 7 bases that match TRBD1. The sequence was collected from a woman aged 40 to 50 with acute COVID-19. Sequencing was done on a sample of PBMCs or T cells enriched from blood (not recorded which). The CDR3 sequence: CASSVSPGQTNYGYTF. CDR3 coding DNA: TGTGCCAGCAGCGTAAGTCCGGGACAGACTAACTATGGCTACACCTTC.